This T cell receptor beta chain was found in a study of shared clonotypes between healthy human individuals. Genomic DNA per cell subset filled all wells of several immunoSEQ plates. Produced via immunoSEQ multiplex PCR; TCRdb's table is partial and in-frame only. The sample lists around 1.4 million clones; approximately 98.5% were seen once. The CDR3 totals 16 residues. CDR1 and CDR2 from the germline V gene are KGHSH and LQKENI. Losses at the gene ends were 4 bases for V and 6 bases for J; bases not matched to a gene: 11. This receptor was taken from a man aged 30 to 39 in good health. The genes are TRBV18 and TRBJ2-1; 8 bases align to TRBD1. Sequenced material: naive CD4+ T cells sorted from blood. The sample's subset: CD45RA+ positively selected. CDR3 residues: CASSQRQGSIGNEQFF. The CDR3 region has the DNA TGTGCCAGCTCACAAAGACAGGGGTCGATCGGCAATGAGCAGTTCTTC.